What follows is one TCR beta chain and its context. Its cognate antigen is unknown. This sample is drawn from a study of cytomegalovirus exposure and HLA in healthy donors. Overall study context: For the roughly 370 genotyped donors, 80% to 90% fell within the Caucasian-associated ancestry cluster. Study-level results: When a later analysis compared HLA-associated TCR beta chains with equally common others, the HLA-associated chains turned out to be more clonally expanded and to have lower generation probabilities. Across HLA loci, a later analysis found differing TCR association rates, with DRB1 most and HLA-C fewest. Later analysis identified a missense DCLRE1C variant that was linked to TCR beta V- and J-gene trimming.

60 Vbeta and 13 Jbeta primers were used in PCR. Sequencing was performed with immunoSEQ multiplex PCR; in TCRdb, only in-frame clones are kept and a portion is missing. The sample has roughly 100,000 clones; 69% are singletons. This TCR was sampled from a man between 25 and 39 years old in good health and CMV-seronegative. Sequenced sample: PBMCs.

CDR3 protein: CASSPSKGVGNTIYF. The DNA of the CDR3 is TGTGCCAGCTCACCGTCGAAGGGAGTTGGAAACACCATATATTTT. This sequence joins TRBV18 and TRBJ1-3, with D unclear. CDR1 is KGHSH and CDR2 is LQKENI in the germline V gene. This CDR3 has 15 residues. V was pared by 3 bases and J by 3 bases, with 12 bases between.